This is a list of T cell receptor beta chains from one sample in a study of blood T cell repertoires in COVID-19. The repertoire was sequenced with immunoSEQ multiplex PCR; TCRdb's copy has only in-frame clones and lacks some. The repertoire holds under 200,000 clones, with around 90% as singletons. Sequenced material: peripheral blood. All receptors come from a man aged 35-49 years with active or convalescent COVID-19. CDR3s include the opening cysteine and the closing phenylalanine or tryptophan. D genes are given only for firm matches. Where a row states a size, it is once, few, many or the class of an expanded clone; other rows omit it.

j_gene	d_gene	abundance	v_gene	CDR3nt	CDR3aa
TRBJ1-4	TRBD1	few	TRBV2	TGTGCCAGCAGTGAAGCAGGGGGCGCGGGTGAAAAACTGTTTTTT	CASSEAGGAGEKLFF
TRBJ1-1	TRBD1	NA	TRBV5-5	TGTGCCAGCAGTTTGGGACAGATGGGAAACACTGAAGCTTTCTTT	CASSLGQMGNTEAFF
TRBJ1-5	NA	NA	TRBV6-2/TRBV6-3	TGTGCCAGCAGTTTTGATATCCATGGGCGGGGTCCTAGGCCCCAGCATTTT	CASSFDIHGRGPRPQHF
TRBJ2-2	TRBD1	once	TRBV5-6	TGTGCCAGCAGCTTGGCAGCCGGGACAGGGGATACCGGGGAGCTGTTTTTT	CASSLAAGTGDTGELFF
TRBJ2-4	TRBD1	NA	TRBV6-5	TGTGCCAGCAGTCGCGACAGGGTAGCCAAAAACATTCAGTACTTC	CASSRDRVAKNIQYF
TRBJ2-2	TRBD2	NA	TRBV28	TGTGCCAGCAGTCTTCCGGGACTAGCGGGTCCCGGGGAGCTGTTTTTT	CASSLPGLAGPGELFF
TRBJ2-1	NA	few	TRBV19	TGTGCCAGTAGTATGGGGACTGATTACAATGAGCAGTTCTTC	CASSMGTDYNEQFF
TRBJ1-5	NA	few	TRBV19	TGTGCCAGTAGTCCACAGGGCTTTGGGCAGCCCCAGCATTTT	CASSPQGFGQPQHF
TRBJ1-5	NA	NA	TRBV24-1	TGTGCCACCAGTGACTCCACCACAGGGAATCAGCCCCAGCATTTT	CATSDSTTGNQPQHF
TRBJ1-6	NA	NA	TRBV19	TGTGCCAGTAGTATACGCGTCGCCGAGTCACCCCTCCACTTT	CASSIRVAESPLHF
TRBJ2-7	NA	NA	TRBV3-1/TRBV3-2	TGTGCCAGCAGCCAAGAAGCCGGGAATGAGCAGTACTTC	CASSQEAGNEQYF
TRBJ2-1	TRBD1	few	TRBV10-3	TGTGCCATCAGTGATAGACCGACAGGGGACCACAATGAGCAGTTCTTC	CAISDRPTGDHNEQFF
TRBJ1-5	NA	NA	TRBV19	TGTGCCAGTAGTAACAGGCAATCCCAGCCCCAGCATTTT	CASSNRQSQPQHF
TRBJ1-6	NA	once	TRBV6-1	TGTGCCAGCAGTGATTACAATCTGGGGGGGTCCGTCTATAATTCACCCCTCCACTTT	CASSDYNLGGSVYNSPLHF
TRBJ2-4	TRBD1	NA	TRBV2	TGTGCCAGCAGCCCTCTCGGACAGGAAATAGCCAAAAACATTCAGTACTTC	CASSPLGQEIAKNIQYF
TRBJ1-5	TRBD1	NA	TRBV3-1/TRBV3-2	TGTGCCAGCAGCCTAGGGAGCAGGGGGATTCAGCCCCAGCATTTT	CASSLGSRGIQPQHF
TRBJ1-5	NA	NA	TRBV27	TGTGCCAGCAGTTACCAAGGGGGCAATCAGCCCCAGCATTTT	CASSYQGGNQPQHF
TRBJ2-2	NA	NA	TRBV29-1	TGCAGCGGGGGGGAGGCGGGCGGCACCGGGGAGCTGTTTTTT	CSGGEAGGTGELFF
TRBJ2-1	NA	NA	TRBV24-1	TGTGCCACCAAACAAGGGGATGAGCAGTTCTTC	CATKQGDEQFF
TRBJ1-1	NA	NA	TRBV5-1	TGCGCCAGCAGCCCTGGAGGGACGGAGAACACTGAAGCTTTCTTT	CASSPGGTENTEAFF
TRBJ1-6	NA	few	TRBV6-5	TGTGCCAGCAGTTACTCGACACAGATGAATTCACCCCTCCACTTT	CASSYSTQMNSPLHF
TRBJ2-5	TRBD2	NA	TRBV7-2	TGTGCCAGCAGCCTAGGAGCGGGGGGCCCGGAGACCCAGTACTTC	CASSLGAGGPETQYF
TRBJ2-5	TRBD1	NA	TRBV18	TGTGCCAGCTCTCCAGGACCGACAGGGCAAGAGACCCAGTACTTC	CASSPGPTGQETQYF
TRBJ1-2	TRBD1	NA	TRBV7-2	TGTGCCAGCAGCAGAGGGACAGCAGGAGTCCGGAGCTACACCTTC	CASSRGTAGVRSYTF
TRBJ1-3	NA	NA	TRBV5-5	TGTGCCAGCAGCCTGATATGGGAGTTTGGAAACACCATATATTTT	CASSLIWEFGNTIYF
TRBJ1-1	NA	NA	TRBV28	TGTGCCAGCAGAGAAGGATGGGGAGTTCTGAACACTGAAGCTTTCTTT	CASREGWGVLNTEAFF
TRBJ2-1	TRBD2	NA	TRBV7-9	TGTGCCAGCAGCTTCCTAGCGGGGGCCCCTTACAATGAGCAGTTCTTC	CASSFLAGAPYNEQFF
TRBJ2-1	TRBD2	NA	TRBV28	TGTGCCAGCCACGGACTAGCGGGCTACAATCCCTCCTACAATGAGCAGTTCTTC	CASHGLAGYNPSYNEQFF
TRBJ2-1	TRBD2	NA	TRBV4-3	TGCGCCAGCAGCCAAGATCCCGGGACTAGCGGGGCGTACAATGAGCAGTTCTTC	CASSQDPGTSGAYNEQFF